This T cell receptor (beta chain) was identified during a study of immune cell composition in non-small cell lung cancer. General study results and limits: Roughly 80% of squamous and approximately 31% of adenocarcinoma cases had tumour-associated clones >0.5%. Lung adenocarcinomas had lower top 10 clone scores and clonality than squamous tumours.

In regard to this clone: Its antigen remains unknown.

Method: immunoSEQ multiplex PCR; TCRdb's copy keeps in-frame clones and lacks some. The table records about 15,000 clones, 55% to 75% of them present only once. Germline V gene data show CDR1 as MNHEY and CDR2 as SVGAGI. Trimming shortened V by 6 bases and J by 0 bases, and 14 bases separated the two germline ends. This CDR3 is 15 amino acids long. Sequences were obtained from lung tumor tissue. This chain uses TRBV6-5 with TRBJ1-1; no firm D call. The source of this sequence is a human donor with non-small cell lung cancer. The CDR3 nucleotides are TGTGCCAGCAGCTTATATCGGACTTTGAACACTGAAGCTTTCTTT. Amino acids: CASSLYRTLNTEAFF.